This passage covers 12 T cell receptor beta chains from one sample sequenced in a study of T cell responses to AZD1222 COVID-19 vaccine. The protocol was immunoSEQ multiplex PCR, while the TCRdb copy is restricted to in-frame clones and leaves out a portion. The sample records 140,000 to 150,000 clones, about nine tenths being singletons. This specimen was peripheral blood, taken on day 0 of AZD1222 vaccination. The receptors were sampled from an adult in good health.

The chain uses TRBV9 and TRBJ1-1, with 7 bases aligning to TRBD1. The CDR3 runs 15 residues. V was clipped by 0 bases and J by 7 bases; unmatched bases: 9. Looked up from germline, CDR1 is SGDLS and CDR2 is YYNGEE. The CDR3 is CASSVDDRAPREAFF. The DNA of the CDR3 is TGTGCCAGCAGCGTAGACGACAGGGCTCCACGTGAAGCTTTCTTT.

This clone was found once. The rearrangement links TRBV7-9 to TRBJ2-2; D ambiguous. Per the germline V gene, CDR1 is SEHNR and CDR2 is FQNEAQ (reference sequence). Trimming took off 6 bases at V and 1 base at J, with 6 bases between the two ends. This CDR3 comprises 13 residues. CDR3 coding DNA: TGTGCCAGCAGGTTCGAGAACACCGGGGAGCTGTTTTTT. It encodes CASRFENTGELFF.

The chain combines TRBV5-4 with TRBJ1-1; 7 bases map to TRBD1. This CDR3 is built from 11 residues. J gave up 11 bases and V 3 bases, and 4 bases lay outside the gene matches. Germline CDR1 SGHNT, CDR2 YYREEE (reference sequence). The CDR3 sequence is CASSSGTAAFF. CDR3 in DNA: TGTGCCAGCAGCTCCGGGACAGCCGCTTTCTTT.

DNA of the CDR3: TGTGCCAGCAGTTACGGGACTTTTGGAAACACCATATATTTT. Translated, it gives CASSYGTFGNTIYF. This chain links TRBV5-4 with TRBJ1-3; TRBD1 might be the D (5 bases). Trimming shortened V by 5 bases and J by 3 bases, and 12 bases separated the two germline ends. The length of the CDR3 is 14 residues. Germline lookup yields CDR1 SGHNT and CDR2 YYREEE (reference sequence).

This clone was detected only once. The chain uses TRBV10-1 and TRBJ2-1; 7 nucleotides line up with TRBD2. The CDR3 totals 16 residues. With V trimmed by 2 bases and J by 2 bases, 6 bases remained unmatched. The germline V gene encodes CDR1 WNHNN and CDR2 SYGVQD (reference sequence). Here the CDR3 reads CASSETSLAAYNEQFF. In nucleotides, the CDR3 is TGCGCCAGCAGTGAGACTAGCCTAGCGGCCTACAATGAGCAGTTCTTC.

The rearrangement joins TRBV4-1 to TRBJ2-2; D is perhaps TRBD2 (6 bases). This CDR3 has 15 residues. Germline CDR1 reads MGHRA; CDR2 reads YSYEKL. The V end was cut by 0 bases, the J end by 2 bases, with 7 bases between. The CDR3 sequence: CASSQDGTNTGELFF. In DNA form, the CDR3 reads TGCGCCAGCAGCCAAGACGGGACTAACACCGGGGAGCTGTTTTTT.

The rearrangement uses TRBV27 and TRBJ2-1, with D uncertain. Per the germline V gene, CDR1 is MNHEY and CDR2 is SMNVEV (reference sequence). The CDR3 totals 11 residues. V lost 6 bases and J lost 12, with 12 bases in between. The CDR3 region is CASRQALGQFF. CDR3 DNA: TGTGCCAGCAGGCAGGCTCTCGGGCAGTTCTTC.

The J gene is TRBJ2-1, the V gene TRBV5-1, with TRBD1 matching over 9 bases. J was trimmed by 5 bases and V by 2 bases; bases with no gene match: 5. Germline lookup yields CDR1 SGHRS and CDR2 YFSETQ. The CDR3 is 15 amino acids. CDR3 amino acids: CASSLRDRDNNEQFF. The CDR3 DNA sequence: TGCGCCAGCAGCTTAAGGGACAGGGATAACAATGAGCAGTTCTTC.

The V gene is TRBV4-2, the J gene TRBJ1-6; D gene unclear. This CDR3 is built from 14 residues. The ends were cut back, 1 base at V and 9 bases at J, with 10 bases in the middle. Germline V CDR1 and CDR2: LGHNA, YNFKEQ. CDR3 sequence reads: CASSQVREGSPLHF. The DNA for the CDR3 is TGTGCCAGCAGCCAAGTGCGGGAAGGTTCACCCCTCCACTTT.

The chain's CDR3 is CASKEGAQRGYTF. The CDR3 nucleotides read TGTGCCAGCAAAGAGGGGGCGCAGCGTGGCTACACCTTC. J is TRBJ1-2 and V is TRBV2, with TRBD1 identical over 7 bases. Germline assignment: CDR1 SNHLY and CDR2 FYNNEI. The ends lost 7 bases at V and 7 bases at J; junction bases unmatched: 9. This CDR3 region has 13 residues.

The chain recombines TRBV11-2 with TRBJ2-5; TRBD1 matches 11 bases. Germline CDR1 is SGHAT and CDR2 is FQNNGV. With V trimmed by 4 bases and J by 7 bases, 5 bases remained unmatched. This CDR3 spans 14 amino acids. DNA for the CDR3: TGTGCCAGCAGCTCACCGGGACAGGGGGGGACCCAGTACTTC. Translation gives CASSSPGQGGTQYF.

The chain has TRBV23-1 and TRBJ2-4, with D unclear. TRBV23-1 is treated as an ORF (open reading frame) with a function not yet certain. The CDR3 is 13 amino acids. Deletions cut 0 bases from V and 10 bases from J, with 10 bases between. The CDR3 reads CASSQSKAGIQYF. For the CDR3, the DNA is TGCGCCAGCAGTCAATCTAAGGCCGGGATTCAGTACTTC.